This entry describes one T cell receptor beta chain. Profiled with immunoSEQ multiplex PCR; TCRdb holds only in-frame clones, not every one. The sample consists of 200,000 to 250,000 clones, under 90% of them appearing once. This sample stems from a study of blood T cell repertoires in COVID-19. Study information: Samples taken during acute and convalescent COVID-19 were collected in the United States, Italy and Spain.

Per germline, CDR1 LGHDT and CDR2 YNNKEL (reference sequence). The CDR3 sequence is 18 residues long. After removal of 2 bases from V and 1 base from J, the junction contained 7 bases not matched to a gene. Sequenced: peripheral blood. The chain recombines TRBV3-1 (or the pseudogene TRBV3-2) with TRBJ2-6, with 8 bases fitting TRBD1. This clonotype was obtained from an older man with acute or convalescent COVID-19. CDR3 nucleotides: TGTGCCAGCAGCCAAACCGGGACAGGCTTTTCTGGGGCCAACGTCCTGACTTTC. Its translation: CASSQTGTGFSGANVLTF.